Included here is one T cell receptor (beta chain) sequence, with context. Its cognate antigen is unknown. The CDR3 has 14 amino acids. V shed 5 bases and J 6 bases; nucleotides not matched to a gene: 5. Germline-derived CDR1 and CDR2 are MNHEY and SMNVEV (reference sequence). The entry originates in a study of naive and memory T cell subsets. Study findings and constraints: There was no ground truth to check naive and memory subset results. Naive repertoires, especially CD8, held a few larger clonotypes, possibly memory cells re-expressing CD45RA.

Two oligonucleotides, mixed equimolar, formed the beta constant-region primer covering TRBC1 and TRBC2. The ligated cDNA underwent four PCR rounds using SP2 and nested alpha and beta constant-region primers. TCRdb processed the UMI-ligation and nested PCR reads anew with MiXCR; each CDR3 protein has one entry. Among 120,000 to 150,000 distinct CDR3 sequences listed, over 20% were seen once. The sequenced sample was naive CD4+ T cells from blood. The genes are TRBV27 and TRBJ1-2; TRBD1 matches 11 bases. This clonotype was obtained from a human donor in good health. As DNA, the CDR3 is TGTGCCAGCAGTCCCTGGGACAGGGGGAATGGCTACACCTTC. It yields the protein CASSPWDRGNGYTF.